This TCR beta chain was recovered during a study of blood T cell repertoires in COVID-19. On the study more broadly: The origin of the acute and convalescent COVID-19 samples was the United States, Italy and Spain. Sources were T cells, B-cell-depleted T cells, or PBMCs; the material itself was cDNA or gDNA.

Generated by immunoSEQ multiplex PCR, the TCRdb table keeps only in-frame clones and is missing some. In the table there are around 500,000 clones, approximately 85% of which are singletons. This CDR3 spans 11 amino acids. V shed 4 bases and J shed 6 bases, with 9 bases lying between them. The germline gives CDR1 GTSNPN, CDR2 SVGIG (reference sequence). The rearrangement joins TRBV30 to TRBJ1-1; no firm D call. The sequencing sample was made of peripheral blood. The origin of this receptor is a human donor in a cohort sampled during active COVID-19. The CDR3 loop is CAWITAAEAFF. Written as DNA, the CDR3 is TGTGCCTGGATCACAGCCGCTGAAGCTTTCTTT.